This T cell receptor (beta chain) was sequenced during a study of T cells after yellow fever vaccination. Whole-study results and caveats: Repertoires obtained by FACS sorting could include abundant clonotypes that entered as contaminants from the bulk population. A minor fraction of clonotypes spanned both CD4 and CD8 compartments.

The TCR cDNA carried a universal primer site and UMIs from 5'RACE template switching. TCRdb analysed the 5' RACE reads with MiXCR anew, one entry per CDR3 protein. The data show about 300,000 distinct CDR3 sequences, around 6.8% seen once. The CDR3 sequence is 15 residues long. Germline values: CDR1 DFQATT, CDR2 SNEGSKA (reference sequence). V lost 3 bases and J lost 4, with 17 bases in between. This clonotype was picked up many times. Its antigen is still unknown. This TCR was recovered from a man between 18 and 35 years old who received the YFV17D yellow fever vaccine. The starting material was PBMCs, obtained roughly 46 days after the first yellow fever vaccination. J is TRBJ2-3 and V is TRBV20-1, with D possibly being TRBD1 (6 bases). The CDR3, as DNA: TGCAGTGCTAGCCCGCTACCCAACAGGGCAGATACGCAGTATTTT. Translation: CSASPLPNRADTQYF.